The T cell receptor (beta chain) under discussion was sequenced for a study of cytomegalovirus exposure and HLA in healthy donors (dated by TCRdb to 2015 to 2018). For the wider study: A later analysis indicated that the 90 to 150 validation repertoires were generated on the platform also employed for the 700 or so repertoires of the first cohort. The study aimed to test whether cataloging public T cell receptors could reveal signatures of past pathogen exposure. Along with the roughly 610-subject first cohort, a separate validation cohort of over a hundred different subjects was used. To predict cytomegalovirus infection status, the study brought together high-throughput TCR immunosequencing, statistical association of individual TCRs with disease status, and machine learning.

The library was built by means of the immunoSEQ multiplex PCR assay. The paper's data handling went like this. A statistical classification framework was built to diagnose cytomegalovirus status from the catalog of TCR beta chain sequences. The immuneACCESS repertoire file appears here via TCRdb, limited to in-frame rearrangements. These files lack a portion of the clones; in checked studies, under half of the deficit traces to unresolved V genes, and the cause of the others is not known. That table furnishes V, J and clone size, whereas the DNA furnished D and trimming. In all, the sample holds approximately 160,000 clones, and less than 90% of those were seen once. The top ten hold 5% to 7% of the sample. The donors belonged to the validation cohort of over a hundred subjects, which was separate from the 666-subject first cohort. Broad study findings and their caveats: In the study, some 160 TCR beta chains were listed as associated with cytomegalovirus. The authors suggested that the approach could potentially be generalized to other disease states and immunological phenotypes. In vitro tests confirmed that a few of the cytomegalovirus-associated TCR beta chains recognize cytomegalovirus antigens. The validation cohort had no HLA typing available for a later analysis, so co-occurrence within that cohort was assessed over all 120 or so repertoires. Most TCR sequences were observed very rarely across donors, whereas some public TCRs were present in many individuals. In a later analysis, TCRs clustered in the first cohort were found to also tend to co-occur in the approximately 120 validation repertoires, with about 94% of cluster scores above 0. Cytomegalovirus status was reported to be diagnosed by the classifier with high specificity and sensitivity in both the original and validation cohorts.

On this clone itself: Its cognate antigen has yet to be identified. Base qualities were left out, and no much larger clone turns up one base away.

CDR1 SGDLS and CDR2 YYNGEE were looked up in the germline V gene. V drops 0 bases and J drops 5 bases, leaving 11 bases in between. Inclusive of the bounding cysteine and phenylalanine, the CDR3 is 14 residues long. Left in the record is the CDR3 DNA by itself, 42 bases read in frame from the first base. This TCR derives from a woman aged 25 to 39 in good health and CMV-seronegative. Sequenced: PBMCs. This sequence uses TRBV9 and TRBJ2-5; a weak D assignment points to TRBD2 (6 bases agree). The CDR3 is CASSVGRDGETQYF. At the DNA level, the sequence is TGTGCCAGCAGCGTAGGGCGGGACGGGGAGACCCAGTACTTC.